These 12 T cell receptor beta chains were all obtained from the same sample, sequenced in a study of blood T cells in healthy people across ages. The use of a sample-barcoded 5' primer and a J-beta primer mix characterized a second PCR of roughly 6 to 11 cycles. TCRdb processed the 5' RACE reads anew with MiXCR; each CDR3 protein has one entry. The data contain hundreds of thousands of distinct CDR3 sequences, over 45% of them singletons. The material sequenced was blood. These receptors all come from a man aged 25-45 years in good health.

This chain uses TRBV28 with TRBJ2-5; D tentatively reads TRBD1 or TRBD2 (5 bases each). Judging by the DNA end, TRBJ2-7 fits better; the J call may be wrong. The CDR3 consists of 11 residues. The germline V gene has CDR1 MDHEN and CDR2 SYDVKM. CDR3 nucleotide sequence: TGTGCCAGCAACACGGGGCTCGAGCAGTACTTC. Encoded protein: CASNTGLEQYF.

V usage is TRBV20-1 and J usage is TRBJ1-1, with D tentatively TRBD1 (6 bases). CDR1 and CDR2 (germline): DFQATT, SNEGSKA (reference sequence). The CDR3 is made up of 13 amino acids. Trimming cost V 1 base and J 5 bases, with 11 bases left between them. The CDR3 loop is CSARVGRGTEAFF. The CDR3 nucleotides are TGCAGTGCTAGAGTCGGCAGGGGAACTGAAGCTTTCTTT.

This sequence joins TRBV6-5 and TRBJ1-2; D ambiguous. Germline loops: CDR1 MNHEY, CDR2 SVGAGI. The CDR3 totals 15 residues. V lost 5 bases to trimming and J lost 2 bases, with 15 bases between them. CDR3 sequence (DNA): TGTGCCAGCAGTCCCACTTATGCAGCCAACTATGGCTACACCTTC. Translating it yields CASSPTYAANYGYTF.

V is TRBV9 and J is TRBJ2-5; 9 nucleotides agree with TRBD1. CDR3 length: 18 amino acids. V gave up 4 bases and J gave up 3 bases; unmatched junction bases: 16. Germline V gives CDR1 SGDLS, CDR2 YYNGEE. Here the CDR3 reads CASSPHYYSGTGKETQYF. The CDR3 DNA is TGTGCCAGCAGCCCACATTACTATTCCGGGACAGGGAAAGAGACCCAGTACTTC.

The sample holds a few counts of this clonotype. The chain has TRBV6-6 and TRBJ2-5; D not certain. V lost 4 bases and J lost 2, with 17 bases in between. CDR1 MNHNY and CDR2 SVGAGI come from the germline V gene (reference sequence). The CDR3 runs 16 residues. CDR3 nucleotides: TGTGCCAGCAGTTTATACAGCGACCTTGGACAAGAGACCCAGTACTTC. It specifies CASSLYSDLGQETQYF.

The V call is TRBV7-2, the J call TRBJ2-4; TRBD1 matches at 9 bases. The end of the DNA is better explained by TRBJ2-7, so the J call may be wrong. CDR1 is SGHTA, CDR2 FQGNSA, per germline. The CDR3 is 15 amino acids. CDR3 sequence reads: CASSLTGGDYYEQYF. In DNA form, the CDR3 reads TGTGCCAGCAGCTTAACAGGGGGCGATTACTACGAGCAGTACTTC.

This clonotype was detected only a few times. V and J are TRBV6-5 and TRBJ2-3; the match to TRBD1 covers 8 bases. There are 15 residues in the CDR3. Germline CDR1 MNHEY, CDR2 SVGAGI. Trimming removed 1 base from V and 3 bases from J; junction bases left unmatched: 3. The CDR3 loop is CASSYFGQGTDTQYF. The CDR3 coding sequence is TGTGCCAGCAGTTACTTCGGACAGGGAACAGATACGCAGTATTTT.

To note about this clonotype: A much larger clonotype is one base distant, so this may be a read error. The chain uses TRBV28 and TRBJ2-3; D is ambiguous. The CDR3 spans 16 residues. Looked up from germline, CDR1 is MDHEN and CDR2 is SYDVKM. V was trimmed by 1 base and J by 3 bases, leaving 14 bases between them. The CDR3 protein is CASSLSGPPMTDTQYF. For the CDR3, the DNA is TGTGCCAGCAGTTTATCTGGTCCCCCTATGACAGATACGCAGTATTTT.

The chain's CDR3 is CAIRRAGTNTDTQYF. The CDR3 DNA sequence: TGTGCCATCAGAAGAGCGGGAACAAACACAGATACGCAGTATTTT. The V call is TRBV10-3, the J call TRBJ2-3; TRBD2 matches at 7 bases. The CDR3 extends over 15 amino acids. Germline lookup yields CDR1 ENHRY and CDR2 SYGVKD. V shed 6 bases and J 2 bases; nucleotides not matched to a gene: 8.

The chain employs TRBV12-3 or TRBV12-4 and TRBJ2-3; a weak D match, TRBD2 (6 bases). CDR3 size: 14 residues. V lost 5 bases and J 11 bases, leaving 20 bases between the germline ends. The CDR3 loop reads CASSIRDSLRGQYF. In DNA, the CDR3 is TGTGCCAGCAGTATACGGGACTCCCTGCGGGGGCAGTATTTT.

This clonotype appeared once. This CDR3 is CASSLEPNEKLFF. Written as DNA, the CDR3 is TGTGCCAGCAGCTTAGAACCTAATGAAAAACTGTTTTTT. The chain links TRBV7-2 to TRBJ1-4; D is unclear. The germline CDR1 and CDR2 sequences are SGHTA and FQGNSA. The V gene lost 1 base and the J gene lost 3 bases, with 3 bases spanning the gap. The CDR3 length is 13 residues.

The chain carries TRBV24-1 and TRBJ2-1; D is perhaps TRBD2 (5 bases). Trimming left V 3 bases short and J 2 bases short, with 19 bases between. Germline loops: CDR1 KGHDR, CDR2 SFDVKD. This CDR3 has 18 amino acids. The CDR3 bases are TGTGCCACCAGTGATCTTCCGGACTCCAGCAGGACCTACAATGAGCAGTTCTTC. It translates to CATSDLPDSSRTYNEQFF.